This paragraph covers one T cell receptor (beta chain) sequence. There is no known antigen for this receptor. No quality values exist for individual bases; no much larger clone is one base distant. Libraries were constructed by the immunoSEQ multiplex PCR assay. The table comes from immuneACCESS by way of TCRdb, which keeps in-frame sequences with V and J called. Part of the clones is missing from these tables; in studies checked, under half for an unresolved V gene and the rest for unknown reasons. The table for this sample lists tens of thousands of clones; over 90% of them were counted only once. The ten largest clones capture 0.75% to 1% of the sample. In the germline V gene, CDR1 corresponds to SGHDT and CDR2 to YYEEEE. Spanning cysteine to phenylalanine, the CDR3 consists of 15 amino acids. Kept here is only the CDR3 DNA, which spans 45 bases and is read in frame from base 1. Trimming costs V 0 bases and J 5 bases, and their ends lie 14 bases apart.

The data derive from a study of ipilimumab plus nivolumab after autologous stem cell transplantation listed by TCRdb under 2021. The study in broad terms: The median number of doses that trial patients received was a few for ipilimumab and about 8 for nivolumab. High-risk transplant-naive patients and patients relapsing within 3 years of a first autologous transplant were included in the myeloma cohort. Patients undergoing autologous transplant for high-risk diffuse large B cell lymphoma, mature T cell lymphoma, or multiple myeloma were enrolled in the trial. The intent-to-treat population of the trial consisted of fewer than 45 patients.

Broader findings and caveats from the paper: The authors concluded that combined checkpoint inhibition appeared tolerable when used as consolidation after transplant. The authors stated that profiles of the T cell receptor repertoire, regulatory T cell phenotype and gut microbiota provided a biologic rationale for studying this approach further.

Checkpoint therapy began 14 to 28 days after autologous transplant, with ipilimumab given at 1 mg/kg intravenously on day 1 of selected weeks. The nivolumab dose was 3 mg/kg intravenously, delivered on day 1 of weeks 1, 4, 7, 10, and every two weeks through week 26. This was a Phase Ib clinical trial that tested ipilimumab plus nivolumab, given as combined checkpoint inhibition, for consolidation following autologous stem cell transplantation. The receptor chain draws on TRBV5-6 and TRBJ2-5; TRBD2 could be the D gene, as 6 bases match. This TCR derives from a male donor with multiple myeloma. The sample in question was PBMCs, obtained in a trial of ipilimumab plus nivolumab as post-transplant consolidation. The DNA sequence is TGTGCCAGCAGCTTGGCCGGCGGGGTCGGGGAGACCCAGTACTTC. Its translation is CASSLAGGVGETQYF.